This entry concerns a single T cell receptor (beta chain). The antigen is unknown. These data belong to a study of T cells in narcolepsy. Whole-study context: Donors had narcolepsy type 1 or type 2, or were healthy controls.

V lost 7 bases and J lost 4, with 17 bases in between. Germline CDR1 is LGHNT and CDR2 is FRNRAP. There are 14 residues in the CDR3. Whole-study findings and limits: Reportedly, autoreactive clonotypes were serially detected in patients' blood but not controls'. Autoreactive clone sequences were missing from some blood memory CD4+ repertoires. Same-patient CSF and blood CD4+ T cell clonotypes included HCRT-specific and TRIB2-specific autoreactive ones.

The method was immunoSEQ multiplex PCR; TCRdb's version includes in-frame clones alone and lacks a portion of them. The table has around 25,000 clones, around nine tenths seen once. This sequence joins TRBV12-5 and TRBJ2-7; tentatively, D is TRBD1 (6 bases). The sample taken for sequencing was CD45RA- memory CD4+ T cells from PBMCs. The receptor's source is a human donor with narcolepsy. CDR3 amino acids: CASAPRDIWYEQYF. As DNA, the CDR3 is TGTGCTAGTGCCCCCCGGGACATATGGTACGAGCAGTACTTC.